This T cell receptor beta chain originates from a study of blood T cells in healthy people across ages. Germline CDR1 reads SGHTA; CDR2 reads FQGTGA. The CDR3 is made up of 13 amino acids. V was cut by 2 bases and J by 4 bases, with 6 bases left in between. Healthy Caucasian individuals from Russia aged about 6 to 95 were enrolled as donors. In regard to this clonotype: What it binds is not known.

Study-wide findings and caveats: Older age coincided with a roughly linear decline in TCR beta diversity per million T cells. Possibly, changes in expanded clonotypes were confounded because donor CMV status was unknown.

PCR was performed a second time for about 7 to 12 cycles using a sample-barcoded 5' primer and a J-beta primer mix. One entry per CDR3 protein, called by TCRdb with MiXCR from the 5' RACE reads. The sample includes about 830,000 distinct CDR3 sequences, nearly 60% of them seen just once. This clonotype was sampled from a man aged 25-40 years in good health. The sample consisted of blood. This chain joins TRBV7-3 and TRBJ1-3, with D perhaps matching TRBD1 (5 bases). The CDR3 sequence: CASSLGAGNTIYF. CDR3 nucleotide sequence: TGTGCCAGCAGCTTAGGGGCCGGAAACACCATATATTTT.